This T cell receptor beta chain appears in the sequencing data of a study of human T cells and chemical hapten exposure. Study as a whole: Variation in per-sample TCR yields came mainly from small pooled library volume differences. Study observations and caveats: TCRs above 1 in 1000 frequency did not change with DPC sensitization.

TCRdb independently ran MiXCR on the 5' RACE reads; one entry per CDR3 protein. The repertoire holds over 95,000 distinct CDR3 sequences, with approximately 19% as singletons. Points on this clonotype: Its antigen remains unknown.

Total RNA was isolated from unfractionated whole blood. Germline lookup yields CDR1 KGHDR and CDR2 SFDVKD. The V end lost 4 bases, the J end lost 4 bases, and 8 bases lay between the germline ends. The CDR3 totals 13 residues. The TCR was taken from a human donor in good health. This sequence joins TRBV24-1 and TRBJ2-3; no definite D call. DNA of the CDR3: TGTGCCACCAGTGAGGTAATGTCAGATACGCAGTATTTT. Its translation: CATSEVMSDTQYF.